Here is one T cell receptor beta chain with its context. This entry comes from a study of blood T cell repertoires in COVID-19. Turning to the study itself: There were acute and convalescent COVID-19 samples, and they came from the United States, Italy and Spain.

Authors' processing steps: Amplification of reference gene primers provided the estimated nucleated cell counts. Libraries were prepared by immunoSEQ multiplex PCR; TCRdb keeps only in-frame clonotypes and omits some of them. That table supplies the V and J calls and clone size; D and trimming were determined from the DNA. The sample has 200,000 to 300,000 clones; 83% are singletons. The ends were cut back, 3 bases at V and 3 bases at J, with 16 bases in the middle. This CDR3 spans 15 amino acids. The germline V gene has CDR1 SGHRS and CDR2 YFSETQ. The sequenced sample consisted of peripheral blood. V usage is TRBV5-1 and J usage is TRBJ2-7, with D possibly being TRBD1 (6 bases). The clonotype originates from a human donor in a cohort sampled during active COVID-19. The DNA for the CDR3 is TGCGCCAGCAGCTCTGGGCCGGACAGAATCTACGAGCAGTACTTC. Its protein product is CASSSGPDRIYEQYF.